The rows below give T cell receptor beta chains drawn from one sample of a study of blood T cell repertoires in COVID-19. Sequenced by immunoSEQ multiplex PCR; TCRdb stores in-frame clones only, minus some. The profile shows about 150,000 clones, roughly 87% of them singletons. Sequenced material: peripheral blood. Receptors originate from a human donor in a cohort sampled during active COVID-19. The CDR3 runs from the conserved cysteine through the conserved F or W. A D gene is named only where the DNA matches it firmly. A clone size is listed for some rows: how often the clone was seen (once, few, many), or a class if it is expanded.

v_gene	abundance	d_gene	j_gene	CDR3nt	CDR3aa
TRBV5-8	few	.	TRBJ1-6	TGTGCCAGCAGCTTGGCTCCCCCCCTCCACTTT	CASSLAPPLHF
TRBV6-5	.	TRBD1	TRBJ1-2	TGTGCCAGCAGAGTCGGTCGGGACAGGGGGTATGGCTACACCTTC	CASRVGRDRGYGYTF
TRBV4-3	.	.	TRBJ1-4	TGCGCCAGCAGCCAAGATCATGGGACATCTAATGAAAAACTGTTTTTT	CASSQDHGTSNEKLFF
TRBV30	.	.	TRBJ2-6	TGTGCCTGGAAGTTTGGGGCGCAAGGGGCCAACGTCCTGACTTTC	CAWKFGAQGANVLTF
TRBV5-1	.	.	TRBJ1-5	TGCGCCAGCCGCGGGGGGGGGCAGGCCCTATTTAATCAGCCCCAGCATTTT	CASRGGGQALFNQPQHF
TRBV11-3	.	.	TRBJ2-7	TGTGCCAGCAGAGTTTCCGGACTTCCCAACTTC	CASRVSGLPNF
TRBV6-5	.	TRBD1	TRBJ2-1	TGTGCCAGCAGTTACGACAGGGTGTCCTACAATGAGCAGTTCTTC	CASSYDRVSYNEQFF
TRBV7-8	.	TRBD2	TRBJ2-1	TGTGCCAGCAGCCATCCACCCAGCGGGAGGGGTTACAATGAGCAGTTCTTC	CASSHPPSGRGYNEQFF
TRBV20-1	.	.	TRBJ2-7	TGCAGTGCTACACAGACGGAAGAGCAGTACTTC	CSATQTEEQYF
TRBV5-1	once	TRBD1	TRBJ1-2	TGCGCCAGCAGCTTGGGGGGACAGGGCGGCCGTCCCCTACGTGGCTACACCTTC	CASSLGGQGGRPLRGYTF
TRBV29-1	.	TRBD2	TRBJ2-2	TGCAGCGTTGTAGGCGGGGGGCTCACCGGGGAGCTGTTTTTT	CSVVGGGLTGELFF
TRBV6-5	.	.	TRBJ2-3	TGTGCCAGCAGAGGACAGATCACAGATACGCAGTATTTT	CASRGQITDTQYF
TRBV10-2	.	.	TRBJ2-7	TGCGCCAGCAGTGAGGACCGGGGATCCTACGAGCAGTACTTC	CASSEDRGSYEQYF
TRBV27	once	TRBD2	TRBJ2-7	TGTGCCAGCAGTTTCAGCGCGGGGGGGCAGGGAGTACCCTACGAGCAGTACTTC	CASSFSAGGQGVPYEQYF
TRBV9	.	.	TRBJ1-2	TGTGCCAGCAGCGTAGGTCTTGGTGGGGGCTCTGGCTACACCTTC	CASSVGLGGGSGYTF
TRBV7-2	.	.	TRBJ2-2	TGTGCCAGCAGTCATAACACCGGGGAGCTGTTTTTT	CASSHNTGELFF
TRBV6-5	.	.	TRBJ2-7	TGTGCCAGCAGTACCCCCGGGAGCTCCTACCAGTACTTC	CASSTPGSSYQYF
TRBV9	few	TRBD1	TRBJ2-7	TGTGCCAGCAGCGATGGGGACAGAACCTACGAGCAGTACTTC	CASSDGDRTYEQYF
TRBV28	.	.	TRBJ2-7	TGTGCCAGCAGACGTGGCGCAGGGTACGAGCAGTACTTC	CASRRGAGYEQYF
TRBV29-1	.	TRBD1	TRBJ1-4	TGCAGCGCGAGGGGACAGGGGATTGAAAAACTGTTTTTT	CSARGQGIEKLFF
TRBV3-1/TRBV3-2	once	.	TRBJ2-7	TGTGCCAGCAGCCAAGTTGGGAGTACGGGATCCTACGAGCAGTACTTC	CASSQVGSTGSYEQYF
TRBV27	.	TRBD2	TRBJ2-7	TGTGCCAGCAGTTATATAGCGGGAGGGTCCTACGAGCAGTACTTC	CASSYIAGGSYEQYF
TRBV7-9	few	TRBD2	TRBJ2-1	TGTGCCAGCAGCTTAGACGGGGGGGTCGATGAGCAGTTCTTC	CASSLDGGVDEQFF
TRBV6-5	.	TRBD1	TRBJ1-1	TGTGCCAGCAGAGTGGACAGGGTATATACTGAAGCTTTCTTT	CASRVDRVYTEAFF
TRBV6-1	.	TRBD1	TRBJ1-5	TGTGCCAGCAGTGAAGACAGGGGAAGTCAGCCCCAGCATTTT	CASSEDRGSQPQHF
TRBV5-4	.	TRBD1	TRBJ2-6	TGTGCCAGTAAAGCCCCGGGACAGGCACCGTCTGGGGCCAACGTCCTGACTTTC	CASKAPGQAPSGANVLTF
TRBV2	.	TRBD2	TRBJ2-5	TGTGCCAGCAGTGAAGGGACTAGCGGGAGTACCGGAGAGACCCAGTACTTC	CASSEGTSGSTGETQYF
TRBV28	.	.	TRBJ2-7	TGTGCCAGCAGCTGGGGGGTCGGAGAGCAGTACTTC	CASSWGVGEQYF
TRBV28	.	TRBD1	TRBJ1-5	TGTGCCAGCAGTTTTGACGACAGGGAGATAGCGCCCCAGCATTTT	CASSFDDREIAPQHF
TRBV18	.	.	TRBJ1-1	TGTGCCAGCTCACCATCCGGGGTGAACACTGAAGCTTTCTTT	CASSPSGVNTEAFF
TRBV12-3/TRBV12-4	.	.	TRBJ1-1	TGTGCCAGCAGTTTTAGTTGGAACACTGAAGCTTTCTTT	CASSFSWNTEAFF
TRBV5-1	.	TRBD1	TRBJ1-2	TGCGCCAGCACCCCGTTCGGGGACAGCAATAACTATGGCTACACCTTC	CASTPFGDSNNYGYTF
TRBV4-3	.	.	TRBJ2-1	TGCGCCAGCAGCCAAGAGCAGCGGGCATACAATGAGCAGTTCTTC	CASSQEQRAYNEQFF
TRBV30	.	.	TRBJ1-1	TGTGCCTGGAGTAGACAGAACACTGAAGCTTTCTTT	CAWSRQNTEAFF
TRBV7-9	.	TRBD1	TRBJ1-1	TGTGCCAGCAGCATAGGGGGCATGAACACTGAAGCTTTCTTT	CASSIGGMNTEAFF
TRBV25-1	.	TRBD1	TRBJ1-2	TGTGCCAGCAGTGGGCCGGGACAGCCGGACTATGGCTACACCTTC	CASSGPGQPDYGYTF
TRBV7-8	few	.	TRBJ2-2	TGTGCCAGCAGCTTAGAATCTTGGGAGCTGTTTTTT	CASSLESWELFF
TRBV6-6	.	TRBD2	TRBJ2-1	TGTGCCAGCAACTACTTAGCGGGGGGGCCTTACAATGAGCAGTTCTTC	CASNYLAGGPYNEQFF
TRBV27	few	TRBD1	TRBJ2-7	TGTGCCAGCAGTTTCGGCAGCGACAGGGGCTACGAGCAGTACTTC	CASSFGSDRGYEQYF
TRBV28	.	.	TRBJ1-5	TGTGCCAGCAGTAAAAGCTCAGGGGACGGCAATCAGCCCCAGCATTTT	CASSKSSGDGNQPQHF
TRBV4-1	.	.	TRBJ1-6	TGCGCCAGCAGCCAAGGACAGGATAATTCACCCCTCCACTTT	CASSQGQDNSPLHF
TRBV30	.	.	TRBJ1-2	TGTGCCTGGAGTGTCATAGGGGGATACGGTGGCTACACCTTC	CAWSVIGGYGGYTF
TRBV19	once	TRBD1	TRBJ2-1	TGTGCCAGTAGTATAGGCCGGGACAGGGGGCAAAATGAGCAGTTCTTC	CASSIGRDRGQNEQFF
TRBV27	.	.	TRBJ2-7	TGTGCCAGCGCCGACGGGGGCTACGAGCAGTACTTC	CASADGGYEQYF
TRBV11-3	.	.	TRBJ1-1	TGTGCCAGCAGCTTAGCGCACACTCCTGGGCGGGGCTCTGAAGCTTTCTTT	CASSLAHTPGRGSEAFF
TRBV5-1	few	.	TRBJ2-7	TGCGCCAGCAGCTTGCGGCAGGGGATGGCCTACGAGCAGTACTTC	CASSLRQGMAYEQYF